This T cell receptor (beta chain) came from a study of T cells of healthy individuals. In TCRdb, the 5' RACE reads were re-called with MiXCR into one record per CDR3 protein. The sample gives 40,000 to 60,000 distinct CDR3 sequences, about 15% of which show up once; 16% is in the top ten. This clonotype was counted a few times. This CDR3 comprises 14 residues. The germline V gene has CDR1 SQVTM and CDR2 ANQGSEA. V trimming: 6 bases; J trimming: 0 bases; junction bases outside the gene matches: 3. The TCR comes from a human donor in good health. The chain joins TRBV29-1 to TRBJ2-1; 9 bases align to TRBD1. CDR3 in amino acids: CSVETGGSYNEQFF. CDR3 in DNA: TGCAGCGTGGAGACAGGGGGCTCCTACAATGAGCAGTTCTTC.